Listed below are T cell receptor beta chains from one sample, sequenced in a study of shared clonotypes between healthy human individuals. Only in-frame clones appear in the TCRdb table, and some are missing; sequencing was by immunoSEQ multiplex PCR. There are 2,500,000 or so clones in the sample; around nine tenths occur only once, and around 0.14% lies in the top ten. The sequenced sample was naive CD4+ T cells sorted from blood. All receptors come from a man aged 18 to 30 in good health. The conserved cysteine and the conserved F or W are not part of the CDR3 here.

cdr3_length	v_call	j_call	cdr3_aa
11	TRBV18	TRBJ1-1	ASSPPKNTEAF
9	TRBV30	TRBJ2-2	AWSEPGELF
17	TRBV9	TRBJ1-3	ASSVRQGGDSPSGNTIY
13	TRBV4-1	TRBJ2-7	ASSQGLAGGYEQY
13	TRBV7-9	TRBJ2-5	ASSLNFGIRETQY
12	TRBV11-3	TRBJ2-7	ASSLGDRAREQY
13	TRBV6-1	TRBJ2-5	ASSDGGFGQETQY
11	TRBV19	TRBJ1-4	ASTTTPNEKLF
15	TRBV5-1	TRBJ2-3	ASSVGTSGGLTDTQY
14	TRBV6-6	TRBJ2-2	ASSFKQGAGTGELF
13	TRBV10-1	TRBJ2-5	ASRAGTGDGETQY
12	TRBV2	TRBJ2-7	ASSGGTSRLEQY
12	TRBV5-8	TRBJ2-5	ASSRRTGGETQY
12	TRBV30	TRBJ2-6	AWSTGSGANVLT
10	TRBV27	TRBJ2-3	ASRTSTDTQY
14	TRBV18	TRBJ2-4	ASSPPDQGPKNIQY
14	TRBV5-1	TRBJ2-5	ASSSSSGGARETQY
12	TRBV7-2	TRBJ2-5	ASSLGLVTETQY
14	TRBV5-1	TRBJ1-3	ASSNWGQSSGNTIY
11	TRBV4-3	TRBJ1-5	ASSQEQNQPQH
11	TRBV29-1	TRBJ2-3	SVDRGATDTQY
14	TRBV4-1	TRBJ1-4	ASSQAPRAGGEKLF
15	TRBV25-1	TRBJ2-3	ASSAEGQGRLTDTQY
15	TRBV4-2	TRBJ2-3	ASSQLFLGTPADTQY
11	TRBV2	TRBJ1-1	ASRKHTGAEAF
13	TRBV10-3	TRBJ2-1	AIAGTSGSNNEQF
15	TRBV9	TRBJ1-1	ASSSPGGGAMNTEAF
13	TRBV5-6	TRBJ1-4	ASSFRQGQGEKLF
10	TRBV18	TRBJ1-1	ASSSMGAEAF
10	TRBV5-4	TRBJ1-1	ASSIDNTEAF
17	TRBV7-9	TRBJ2-3	ASSLAGLAGGPSTDTQY
11	TRBV18	TRBJ2-7	ASSLSDQYEQY
13	TRBV5-6	TRBJ2-4	ASSLERLAKNIQY
14	TRBV9	TRBJ2-3	ASSVGVTIGADTQY
11	TRBV7-2	TRBJ1-4	ASSLVSAEKLF
16	TRBV9	TRBJ2-5	ASSPLWTSGTLEETQY
10	TRBV7-2	TRBJ2-5	ASSLFSETQY
12	TRBV29-1	TRBJ2-5	SVARRGDQETQY
10	TRBV6-5	TRBJ1-1	ASSSGRTEAF
12	TRBV6-5	TRBJ2-3	ASRPSGVTDTQY
12	TRBV5-1	TRBJ2-3	ASSFGLEADTQY